The rows below give T cell receptor beta chains drawn from one sample of a study of cytomegalovirus exposure and HLA in healthy donors. The data were produced by immunoSEQ multiplex PCR, yet TCRdb's version contains in-frame clones alone and is incomplete. The sample yields some 190,000 clones, 81% seen once. The specimen sequenced was PBMCs. These receptors were collected from a man in his forties in good health and CMV-seropositive. The CDR3 runs from the conserved cysteine through the conserved F or W. Each record gives: J gene, CDR3 length, D gene, V gene, clone size, CDR3 protein, CDR3 DNA. The D gene is left open where the match is weak. The listing skips clone size in some rows; elsewhere it reads once, few, many or a size class.

j_gene: TRBJ2-7
len: 15
d_gene: TRBD2
v_gene: TRBV5-1
abundance: .
CDR3aa: CASILEEGGPYEQYF
CDR3nt: TGCGCCAGCATCTTGGAAGAGGGAGGGCCATACGAGCAGTACTTC

j_gene: TRBJ2-7
len: 13
d_gene: .
v_gene: TRBV6-1
abundance: once
CDR3aa: CAIRQDSHYEQYF
CDR3nt: TGTGCCATCAGACAGGACAGCCATTACGAGCAGTACTTC

j_gene: TRBJ1-1
len: 13
d_gene: .
v_gene: TRBV12-5
abundance: .
CDR3aa: CASARTENTEAFF
CDR3nt: TGTGCTAGTGCCCGGACAGAGAACACTGAAGCTTTCTTT

j_gene: TRBJ2-1
len: 16
d_gene: .
v_gene: TRBV11-2
abundance: .
CDR3aa: CASSLLQTTGYNEQFF
CDR3nt: TGTGCCAGCAGCTTATTACAGACAACGGGATACAATGAGCAGTTCTTC

j_gene: TRBJ1-2
len: 15
d_gene: TRBD1
v_gene: TRBV27
abundance: .
CDR3aa: CASSFAQGVNYGYTF
CDR3nt: TGTGCCAGCAGTTTTGCGCAGGGGGTCAACTATGGCTACACCTTC

j_gene: TRBJ2-2
len: 13
d_gene: TRBD1
v_gene: TRBV10-2
abundance: .
CDR3aa: CASGDRRLRELFF
CDR3nt: TGCGCCAGCGGGGACAGGCGCCTCCGGGAGCTGTTTTTT

j_gene: TRBJ2-2
len: 15
d_gene: .
v_gene: TRBV19
abundance: .
CDR3aa: CASSISQGGTGELFF
CDR3nt: TGTGCCAGTAGTATAAGCCAGGGCGGCACCGGGGAGCTGTTTTTT

j_gene: TRBJ2-2
len: 14
d_gene: TRBD2
v_gene: TRBV28
abundance: few
CDR3aa: CASRTSGRYGELFF
CDR3nt: TGTGCCAGCAGGACTAGCGGGAGGTACGGGGAGCTGTTTTTT

j_gene: TRBJ1-2
len: 14
d_gene: TRBD1
v_gene: TRBV4-3
abundance: .
CDR3aa: CASSQGQGADGYTF
CDR3nt: TGCGCCAGCAGCCAGGGACAGGGGGCGGATGGCTACACCTTC

j_gene: TRBJ1-5
len: 15
d_gene: .
v_gene: TRBV6-1
abundance: .
CDR3aa: CASSEREYSNQPQHF
CDR3nt: TGTGCCAGCAGTGAACGGGAATATAGCAATCAGCCCCAGCATTTT

j_gene: TRBJ2-1
len: 15
d_gene: .
v_gene: TRBV6-5
abundance: .
CDR3aa: CASSTGTFGQNEQFF
CDR3nt: TGTGCCAGCAGTACCGGGACATTCGGGCAAAATGAGCAGTTCTTC

j_gene: TRBJ1-1
len: 15
d_gene: TRBD1
v_gene: TRBV6-5
abundance: few
CDR3aa: CASSYDTGVQAEAFF
CDR3nt: TGTGCCAGCAGTTACGATACAGGGGTCCAAGCTGAAGCTTTCTTT

j_gene: TRBJ1-3
len: 16
d_gene: .
v_gene: TRBV6-5
abundance: .
CDR3aa: CASSFSGVGSGNTIYF
CDR3nt: TGTGCCAGCAGTTTTTCGGGAGTTGGCTCTGGAAACACCATATATTTT

j_gene: TRBJ1-2
len: 15
d_gene: TRBD1
v_gene: TRBV6-5
abundance: few
CDR3aa: CASSYFGTGGYGYTF
CDR3nt: TGTGCCAGCAGTTACTTTGGGACAGGGGGCTATGGCTACACCTTC

j_gene: TRBJ2-7
len: 14
d_gene: TRBD2
v_gene: TRBV30
abundance: .
CDR3aa: CAWIRTSGSYEQYF
CDR3nt: TGTGCCTGGATTAGAACTAGCGGGAGCTACGAGCAGTACTTC

j_gene: TRBJ2-2
len: 14
d_gene: .
v_gene: TRBV7-2
abundance: .
CDR3aa: CASSRTWFTGELFF
CDR3nt: TGTGCCAGCAGCCGTACTTGGTTCACCGGGGAGCTGTTTTTT

j_gene: TRBJ2-3
len: 15
d_gene: TRBD1
v_gene: TRBV6-1
abundance: .
CDR3aa: CASGRQGLSTDTQYF
CDR3nt: TGTGCCAGCGGTCGACAGGGCCTTAGCACAGATACGCAGTATTTT

j_gene: TRBJ1-2
len: 11
d_gene: TRBD1
v_gene: TRBV20-1
abundance: .
CDR3aa: CSATPGGSYTF
CDR3nt: TGCAGTGCTACCCCAGGGGGCAGCTACACCTTC

j_gene: TRBJ1-1
len: 14
d_gene: TRBD1
v_gene: TRBV6-1
abundance: once
CDR3aa: CASSWTGLNTEAFF
CDR3nt: TGTGCCAGCAGTTGGACAGGGTTGAACACTGAAGCTTTCTTT

j_gene: TRBJ2-7
len: 16
d_gene: TRBD1
v_gene: TRBV7-9
abundance: .
CDR3aa: CASSEQDRTGTYEQYF
CDR3nt: TGTGCCAGCAGCGAACAGGACCGGACAGGGACCTACGAGCAGTACTTC

j_gene: TRBJ2-3
len: 11
d_gene: .
v_gene: TRBV7-6
abundance: once
CDR3aa: CAILRGDTQYF
CDR3nt: TGTGCCATCCTTCGGGGGGATACGCAGTATTTT

j_gene: TRBJ2-1
len: 17
d_gene: TRBD2
v_gene: TRBV4-1
abundance: .
CDR3aa: CASSQASGGLSYNEQFF
CDR3nt: TGCGCCAGCAGCCAAGCGAGCGGGGGGCTTTCCTACAATGAGCAGTTCTTC

j_gene: TRBJ2-7
len: 16
d_gene: TRBD2
v_gene: TRBV5-1
abundance: .
CDR3aa: CASSLVAGSSSYEQYF
CDR3nt: TGCGCCAGCAGCTTGGTAGCGGGGTCGAGCTCCTACGAGCAGTACTTC

j_gene: TRBJ2-1
len: 15
d_gene: .
v_gene: TRBV5-1
abundance: .
CDR3aa: CASSLIPSSYNEQFF
CDR3nt: TGCGCCAGCAGCTTGATCCCGAGCTCCTACAATGAGCAGTTCTTC

j_gene: TRBJ1-1
len: 14
d_gene: .
v_gene: TRBV5-6
abundance: .
CDR3aa: CASSLESHYTEAFF
CDR3nt: TGTGCCAGCAGCTTGGAATCACATTACACTGAAGCTTTCTTT

j_gene: TRBJ2-5
len: 15
d_gene: .
v_gene: TRBV6-6
abundance: .
CDR3aa: CASSYSSASQETQYF
CDR3nt: TGTGCCAGCAGTTATTCGTCCGCTAGTCAAGAGACCCAGTACTTC

j_gene: TRBJ1-5
len: 14
d_gene: TRBD1
v_gene: TRBV6-5
abundance: .
CDR3aa: CAIRDSTTNQPQHF
CDR3nt: TGTGCCATCAGGGACAGCACAACGAACCAGCCCCAGCATTTT

j_gene: TRBJ2-5
len: 14
d_gene: .
v_gene: TRBV29-1
abundance: once
CDR3aa: CSVISGSSQETQYF
CDR3nt: TGCAGCGTGATCTCCGGGAGTAGCCAAGAGACCCAGTACTTC

j_gene: TRBJ1-2
len: 14
d_gene: .
v_gene: TRBV6-1
abundance: .
CDR3aa: CASGGLGQVHSYTF
CDR3nt: TGTGCCAGCGGAGGGCTGGGGCAGGTACATAGCTACACCTTC

j_gene: TRBJ2-3
len: 16
d_gene: TRBD2
v_gene: TRBV7-9
abundance: .
CDR3aa: CASSPPSGSAGNTQYF
CDR3nt: TGTGCCAGCAGCCCTCCCTCTGGTTCAGCGGGGAATACGCAGTATTTT

j_gene: TRBJ1-2
len: 15
d_gene: TRBD1
v_gene: TRBV6-5
abundance: .
CDR3aa: CASSYPGQGIYGYTF
CDR3nt: TGTGCCAGCAGTTACCCCGGACAGGGGATCTATGGCTACACCTTC

j_gene: TRBJ2-7
len: 14
d_gene: TRBD1
v_gene: TRBV7-6
abundance: once
CDR3aa: CASSSGQGIGEQYF
CDR3nt: TGTGCCAGCAGCTCCGGACAGGGGATAGGCGAGCAGTACTTC

j_gene: TRBJ2-1
len: 15
d_gene: TRBD1
v_gene: TRBV7-2
abundance: once
CDR3aa: CASSLGQGGRNEQFF
CDR3nt: TGTGCCAGCAGCTTGGGACAGGGAGGGAGGAATGAGCAGTTCTTC

j_gene: TRBJ2-2
len: 18
d_gene: TRBD2
v_gene: TRBV4-1
abundance: .
CDR3aa: CASSQDGSGGANTGELFF
CDR3nt: TGCGCCAGCAGCCAAGATGGCAGCGGGGGGGCGAACACCGGGGAGCTGTTTTTT

j_gene: TRBJ2-2
len: 11
d_gene: .
v_gene: TRBV6-1
abundance: .
CDR3aa: CASSPRGELFF
CDR3nt: TGTGCCAGCTCTCCCCGCGGGGAGCTGTTTTTT

j_gene: TRBJ1-2
len: 13
d_gene: .
v_gene: TRBV7-8
abundance: .
CDR3aa: CASSQDWGDGYTF
CDR3nt: TGTGCCAGCAGCCAAGATTGGGGGGACGGCTACACCTTC

j_gene: TRBJ2-3
len: 15
d_gene: .
v_gene: TRBV2
abundance: few
CDR3aa: CASSEGGGGTDTQYF
CDR3nt: TGTGCCAGCAGTGAAGGGGGAGGAGGCACAGATACGCAGTATTTT

j_gene: TRBJ2-7
len: 13
d_gene: .
v_gene: TRBV5-6
abundance: .
CDR3aa: CASSLAQGYEQYF
CDR3nt: TGTGCCAGCAGCTTGGCCCAGGGCTACGAGCAGTACTTC

j_gene: TRBJ2-2
len: 17
d_gene: .
v_gene: TRBV9
abundance: .
CDR3aa: CASSPPGGRGKTGELFF
CDR3nt: TGTGCCAGCAGCCCCCCTGGAGGGAGGGGGAAAACCGGGGAGCTGTTTTTT

j_gene: TRBJ2-1
len: 21
d_gene: .
v_gene: TRBV21-1
abundance: .
CDR3aa: CASSTRPGLAGGPRYYNEQFF
CDR3nt: TGTGCCAGCAGCACACGACCGGGACTAGCGGGAGGGCCGAGATACTACAATGAGCAGTTCTTC

j_gene: TRBJ2-7
len: 14
d_gene: TRBD2
v_gene: TRBV4-1
abundance: .
CDR3aa: CASSRAGGDYEQYF
CDR3nt: TGCGCCAGCAGCCGGGCGGGAGGGGACTACGAGCAGTACTTC

j_gene: TRBJ2-7
len: 15
d_gene: TRBD2
v_gene: TRBV6-6
abundance: .
CDR3aa: CASRISGRNSYEQYF
CDR3nt: TGTGCCAGCAGAATAAGCGGGAGGAACTCCTACGAGCAGTACTTC

j_gene: TRBJ2-3
len: 15
d_gene: .
v_gene: TRBV25-1
abundance: .
CDR3aa: CASSSTGRHTDTQYF
CDR3nt: TGTGCCAGCAGTTCGACAGGACGACACACAGATACGCAGTATTTT

j_gene: TRBJ1-2
len: 14
d_gene: TRBD1
v_gene: TRBV4-1
abundance: .
CDR3aa: CASSQGWGQGGYTF
CDR3nt: TGCGCCAGCAGCCAAGGATGGGGACAGGGCGGCTACACCTTC

j_gene: TRBJ2-3
len: 13
d_gene: TRBD1
v_gene: TRBV7-3
abundance: .
CDR3aa: CASSLRDRDTQYF
CDR3nt: TGTGCCAGCAGCTTACGGGACAGGGATACGCAGTATTTT

j_gene: TRBJ2-3
len: 17
d_gene: TRBD2
v_gene: TRBV9
abundance: once
CDR3aa: CASSAGTSGSLADTQYF
CDR3nt: TGTGCCAGCAGCGCAGGGACTAGCGGGAGTCTGGCAGATACGCAGTATTTT